The 27 T cell receptor beta chains below were found in one sample sequenced in a study of Ad26.COV2.S vaccination and SARS-CoV-2 variants. Described treatment: some 20 received Ad26.COV2.S at low or high dose, single or two shots; several received placebo; per-sample allocation not given. The study sampled participants on day 63 after the first vaccine or placebo injection. Assay used: immunoSEQ multiplex PCR; TCRdb lists only in-frame clones, some missing. Of about 440,000 clones in the sample, around nine tenths were seen once. The sequencing used peripheral blood, collected in a trial of Ad26.COV2.S vaccine versus placebo. The receptors originated from a person between 18 and 65 years old who received the Ad26.COV2.S COVID-19 vaccine or a placebo.

The chain combines TRBV28 with TRBJ2-3; 8 positions match TRBD2. Germline V gene lookup returns CDR1 MDHEN and CDR2 SYDVKM. J gave up 4 bases and V 2 bases, and 11 bases lay outside the gene matches. The CDR3 consists of 17 residues. The CDR3: CASSLPEEREKADTQYF. CDR3 DNA: TGTGCCAGCAGTTTACCGGAAGAGCGGGAGAAGGCAGATACGCAGTATTTT. Filled out from reference TRBV28 and TRBJ2-3, the complete variable domain reads DVKVTQSSRYLVKRTGEKVFLECVQDMDHENMFWYRQDPGLGLRLIYFSYDVKMKEKGDIPEGYSVSREKKERFSLILESASTNQTSMYLCASSLPEEREKADTQYFGPGTRLTVL.

This clone was observed a few times. The chain recombines TRBV6-1 with TRBJ1-5; 8 nucleotides align to TRBD1. V was clipped by 5 bases and J by 4 bases; unmatched bases: 1. The germline CDR1 and CDR2 sequences are MNHNS and SASEGT. The CDR3 runs to 13 residues. The CDR3 region is CASSWTGNQPQHF. CDR3 DNA sequence: TGTGCCAGCAGTTGGACAGGGAATCAGCCCCAGCATTTT.

This clone was recorded only once. V and J are TRBV5-5 and TRBJ2-7, with D possibly called TRBD1 or TRBD2 (5 bases each). V lost 4 bases and J 4 bases, leaving 15 bases between the germline ends. Germline V gene sequence: CDR1 SGHKS, CDR2 YYEKEE (reference sequence). This CDR3 contains 14 residues. The CDR3 DNA reads as TGTGCCAGCAGCCTCGGGTGGGGGAATTACGAGCAGTACTTC. Its protein product is CASSLGWGNYEQYF.

This clone was picked up a small number of times. The rearrangement links TRBV7-2 to TRBJ2-3, with no clear D. Trimming took 1 base from V and 1 from J, leaving 3 bases between them. Germline-derived CDR1 and CDR2 are SGHTA and FQGNSA. There are 13 residues in the CDR3. CDR3 sequence: CASSLVRTDTQYF. In DNA, the CDR3 is TGTGCCAGCAGCTTAGTACGCACAGATACGCAGTATTTT. Based on the CDR3 plus reference TRBV7-2 and TRBJ2-3, the full variable domain is GAGVSQSPSNKVTEKGKDVELRCDPISGHTALYWYRQSLGQGLEFLIYFQGNSAPDKSGLPSDRFSAERTGGSVSTLTIQRTQQEDSAVYLCASSLVRTDTQYFGPGTRLTVL.

This chain links TRBV14 with TRBJ1-3; D remains unclear. Germline CDR1 SGHDN, CDR2 FVKESK. There are 14 residues in the CDR3. V lost 0 bases and J lost 1, with 4 bases in between. As DNA, the CDR3 is TGTGCCAGCAGCCAAGATTTGTCTGGAAACACCATATATTTT. Encoded protein: CASSQDLSGNTIYF.

The J gene is TRBJ2-7, the V gene TRBV6-2 or TRBV6-3, with a possible D match to TRBD1 (5 bases). The V gene's germline CDR1 is MNHEY and CDR2 SVGEGT. The CDR3 sequence is 14 residues long. Trimming shortened V by 0 bases and J by 4 bases, and 10 bases separated the two germline ends. CDR3 amino acids: CASSYSTVGYEQYF. In DNA form, the CDR3 reads TGTGCCAGCAGTTACTCGACAGTAGGATACGAGCAGTACTTC.

The chain has TRBV19 and TRBJ1-2; 12 bases match TRBD1. From germline, CDR1 is LNHDA and CDR2 SQIVND (reference sequence). This CDR3 region has 16 residues. V lost 10 bases to trimming and J lost 3 bases; unmatched junction nucleotides: 12. The CDR3 region has the DNA TGTGCCACCACGAGGGACAGGGGGCGTAACGACTATGGCTACACCTTC. Translated: CATTRDRGRNDYGYTF.

V gene TRBV18 combines with J gene TRBJ2-1; 10 nucleotides agree with TRBD2. This CDR3 has 15 amino acids. Germline values: CDR1 KGHSH, CDR2 LQKENI. V shed 3 bases and J 4 bases; nucleotides not matched to a gene: 3. CDR3 bases: TGTGCCAGCTCACCCAGGACTAGCGGTTACAATGAGCAGTTCTTC. Translated: CASSPRTSGYNEQFF.

The chain combines TRBV4-2 with TRBJ2-3; TRBD2 matches at 15 bases. This CDR3 is built from 17 residues. V lost 0 bases to trimming and J lost 6 bases; unmatched junction nucleotides: 4. In germline, CDR1 is LGHNA, CDR2 YNFKEQ. CDR3 sequence: CASSQEGLAGGWDTQYF. CDR3 DNA sequence: TGTGCCAGCAGCCAAGAGGGACTAGCGGGGGGCTGGGATACGCAGTATTTT.

The rearrangement uses TRBV5-1 and TRBJ2-1; D is unclear. This CDR3 is 15 amino acids long. The V end lost 4 bases, the J end lost 5 bases, and 16 bases lay between the germline ends. The germline V gene has CDR1 SGHRS and CDR2 YFSETQ. The CDR3 nucleotides read TGCGCCAGCAGCACCGCTCCCATTGTGAACAATGAGCAGTTCTTC. Encoded protein: CASSTAPIVNNEQFF.

DNA of the CDR3: TGCAGCGTTGAAGGGAGAACTGAAGCTTTCTTT. Residues: CSVEGRTEAFF. The V and J genes are TRBV29-1 and TRBJ1-1, with D hard to call. The germline gives CDR1 SQVTM, CDR2 ANQGSEA. This CDR3 spans 11 amino acids. The V gene lost 1 base and the J gene lost 5 bases, with 5 bases spanning the gap. The full variable domain, with the rest looked up from reference TRBV29-1 and TRBJ1-1, is SAVISQKPSRDICQRGTSLTIQCQVDSQVTMMFWYRQQPGQSLTLIATANQGSEATYESGFVIDKFPISRPNLTFSTLTVSNMSPEDSSIYLCSVEGRTEAFFGQGTRLTVV.

The V gene is TRBV18, the J gene TRBJ2-3; 12 bases align to TRBD2. CDR3 length equals 15 residues. In germline, CDR1 is KGHSH, CDR2 LQKENI. After removal of 6 bases from V and 1 base from J, the junction contained 2 bases not matched to a gene. The CDR3 protein is CASSRLAGGTDTQYF. CDR3 sequence (DNA): TGTGCCAGCTCCCGACTAGCGGGGGGCACAGATACGCAGTATTTT.

The chain links TRBV6-5 to TRBJ2-3; 14 bases are shared with TRBD2. Per germline, CDR1 MNHEY and CDR2 SVGAGI. CDR3 length: 15 residues. V lost 8 bases to trimming and J lost 5 bases; unmatched junction nucleotides: 6. The CDR3 is CASCRGLAGEDTQYF. The CDR3 DNA reads TGTGCCAGCTGTCGGGGACTAGCGGGAGAAGATACGCAGTATTTT.

The genes are TRBV7-2 and TRBJ1-1; no firm D call. Per the germline V gene, CDR1 is SGHTA and CDR2 is FQGNSA. With 5 bases removed from V and 1 base from J, the gap between germline ends came to 8 bases. The CDR3 loop spans 13 amino acids. This chain's CDR3 is CASSAQWNTEAFF. Written as DNA, the CDR3 is TGTGCCAGCAGCGCTCAGTGGAACACTGAAGCTTTCTTT. Supplemented by reference TRBV7-2 and TRBJ1-1, the full variable domain reads GAGVSQSPSNKVTEKGKDVELRCDPISGHTALYWYRQSLGQGLEFLIYFQGNSAPDKSGLPSDRFSAERTGGSVSTLTIQRTQQEDSAVYLCASSAQWNTEAFFGQGTRLTVV.

The V call is TRBV24-1, the J call TRBJ2-7; maybe TRBD2 (6 bases). This CDR3 is 12 amino acids long. Trimming shortened V by 5 bases and J by 6 bases, and 10 bases separated the two germline ends. Germline CDR1 reads KGHDR; CDR2 reads SFDVKD. CDR3 coding DNA: TGTGCCACCAGTGGCGCCGGGGGCGAGCAGTACTTC. Protein: CATSGAGGEQYF.

J is TRBJ2-3 and V is TRBV7-3, with a possible D match to TRBD2 (6 bases). Germline CDR1 SGHTA, CDR2 FQGTGA. Trimming removed 6 bases from V and 0 bases from J, with 10 bases in between. The CDR3 has 14 amino acids. The CDR3 region is CASRPGGSTDTQYF. CDR3 DNA: TGTGCCAGCAGACCCGGGGGAAGCACAGATACGCAGTATTTT.

This chain connects TRBV5-4 to TRBJ1-4, with TRBD1 matching over 10 bases. The CDR3 covers 16 residues. CDR1 and CDR2 (germline): SGHNT, YYREEE (reference sequence). The ends lost 4 bases at V and 6 bases at J; junction bases unmatched: 9. Here the CDR3 DNA reads TGTGCCAGCAGCCTCCCTATGACAGGGGGCCATGAAAAACTGTTTTTT. It specifies CASSLPMTGGHEKLFF. The full variable domain, its missing parts supplied by reference TRBV5-4 and TRBJ1-4, is ETGVTQSPTHLIKTRGQQVTLRCSSQSGHNTVSWYQQALGQGPQFIFQYYREEENGRGNFPPRFSGLQFPNYSSELNVNALELDDSALYLCASSLPMTGGHEKLFFGSGTQLSVL.

J is TRBJ2-5 and V is TRBV29-1, with D perhaps assigned TRBD1 or TRBD2 (5 bases each). Trimming removed 1 base from V and 5 bases from J, with 17 bases in between. Germline V lookup: CDR1 SQVTM, CDR2 ANQGSEA. CDR3 size: 15 residues. The CDR3 loop reads CSVEAPGTFRETQYF. CDR3 bases: TGCAGCGTTGAAGCCCCCGGGACCTTTCGGGAGACCCAGTACTTC.

This chain connects TRBV18 to TRBJ2-7; 7 bases line up with TRBD1. The CDR3 consists of 13 residues. V shed 3 bases, J shed 5 bases, and the junction held 4 bases outside the gene matches. Germline V CDR1 and CDR2: KGHSH, LQKENI. This chain's CDR3 is CASSPKGANEQYF. CDR3 DNA: TGTGCCAGCTCACCGAAGGGGGCTAACGAGCAGTACTTC.

This chain links TRBV6-5 with TRBJ1-2, with unresolved D. Germline assignment: CDR1 MNHEY and CDR2 SVGAGI. The CDR3 runs to 13 residues. The V gene lost 6 bases and the J gene lost 8 bases, with 16 bases spanning the gap. CDR3 sequence (DNA): TGTGCCAGCAGCCAATTGTTGCCTGGAGGCTACACCTTC. Its protein is CASSQLLPGGYTF.

This sequence joins TRBV7-6 and TRBJ2-3; 14 bases agree with TRBD2. Germline lookup yields CDR1 SGHVS and CDR2 FNYEAQ. The V and J ends lost 5 bases and 5 bases, in that order; junction bases with no gene match: 18. CDR3 length: 20 residues. CDR3 loop: CASSPRAGTSGSRSVDTQYF. CDR3 DNA sequence: TGTGCCAGCAGCCCGAGAGCCGGGACTAGCGGGAGTAGGTCCGTAGATACGCAGTATTTT.

The genes are TRBV24-1 and TRBJ1-6, with TRBD1 matching over 7 bases. CDR1 is KGHDR, CDR2 SFDVKD, per germline. V dropped 4 bases and J dropped 8; count of bases not matched to a gene: 10. This CDR3 has 16 amino acids. The DNA for the CDR3 is TGTGCCACCAGTGACCTCGACAGGGTCAAGGATTCACCCCTCCACTTT. Translating gives CATSDLDRVKDSPLHF.

The chain employs TRBV11-2 and TRBJ1-6, with TRBD1 identical over 8 bases. The germline V gene has CDR1 SGHAT and CDR2 FQNNGV. The CDR3 totals 15 residues. J lost 9 bases, V lost 2 bases, and 6 bases had no gene match. The CDR3 loop reads CASSLLSQGASPLHF. In nucleotides, the CDR3 is TGTGCCAGCAGCTTACTTTCTCAGGGGGCTTCACCCCTCCACTTT.

The chain joins TRBV6-2 or TRBV6-3 to TRBJ2-7, with unresolved D. V lost 2 bases and J 3 bases, leaving 14 bases between the germline ends. The CDR3 contains 15 residues. Germline lookup yields CDR1 MNHEY and CDR2 SVGEGT. CDR3 nucleotides: TGTGCCAGCAGTTACGTTTTGGACCCTTTCTACGAGCAGTACTTC. Amino acid sequence: CASSYVLDPFYEQYF.

The chain recombines TRBV29-1 with TRBJ1-1, with D unresolved. V was clipped by 7 bases and J by 2 bases, with 5 bases between them. The germline V gene has CDR1 SQVTM and CDR2 ANQGSEA. The CDR3 contains 10 residues. CDR3 residues: CSALNTEAFF. The CDR3 coding sequence is TGCAGCGCGCTTAACACTGAAGCTTTCTTT.

The chain employs TRBV5-4 and TRBJ2-3; D possibly corresponds to TRBD2 (6 bases). The CDR3 has 15 residues. The ends were cut back, 4 bases at V and 4 bases at J, with 16 bases in the middle. CDR1 and CDR2 (germline): SGHNT, YYREEE (reference sequence). The DNA of the CDR3 is TGTGCCAGCAGCATTAAGGGCGGGATTGCAGATACGCAGTATTTT. As protein: CASSIKGGIADTQYF. The complete variable domain, with remaining parts taken from reference TRBV5-4 and TRBJ2-3, reads ETGVTQSPTHLIKTRGQQVTLRCSSQSGHNTVSWYQQALGQGPQFIFQYYREEENGRGNFPPRFSGLQFPNYSSELNVNALELDDSALYLCASSIKGGIADTQYFGPGTRLTVL.

This clone was found a few times. CDR3: CASRGFPNYGYTF. The CDR3 nucleotides are TGTGCCAGTCGGGGATTCCCTAACTATGGCTACACCTTC. The V call is TRBV28, the J call TRBJ1-2; D remains unclear. The V end was cut by 9 bases, the J end by 0 bases, with 11 bases between. This CDR3 region has 13 residues. Per germline, CDR1 MDHEN and CDR2 SYDVKM.